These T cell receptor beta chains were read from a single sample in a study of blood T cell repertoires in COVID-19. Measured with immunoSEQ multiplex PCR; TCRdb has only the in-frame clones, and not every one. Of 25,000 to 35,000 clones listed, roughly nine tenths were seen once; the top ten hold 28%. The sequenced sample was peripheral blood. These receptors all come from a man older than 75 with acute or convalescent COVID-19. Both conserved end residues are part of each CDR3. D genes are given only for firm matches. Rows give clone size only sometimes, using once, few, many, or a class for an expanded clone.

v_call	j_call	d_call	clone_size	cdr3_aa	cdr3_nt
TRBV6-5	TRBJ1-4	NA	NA	CASSSHRRGEKLFF	TGTGCCAGCAGTTCCCACCGCCGAGGGGAAAAACTGTTTTTT
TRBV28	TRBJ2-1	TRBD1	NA	CASTLGPYRGDEQFF	TGTGCCAGCACTTTAGGCCCTTACAGGGGCGATGAGCAGTTCTTC
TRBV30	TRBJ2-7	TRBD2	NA	CAWSVLGGAYEQYF	TGTGCCTGGAGTGTACTGGGAGGGGCGTACGAGCAGTACTTC
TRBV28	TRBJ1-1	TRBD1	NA	CASYRDRNTEAFF	TGTGCCAGCTACCGGGACAGGAACACTGAAGCTTTCTTT
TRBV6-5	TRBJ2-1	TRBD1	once	CASSTDRVWYNEQFF	TGTGCCAGCAGTACTGACAGGGTTTGGTACAATGAGCAGTTCTTC
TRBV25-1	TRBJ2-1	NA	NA	CASSDGRFSNEQFF	TGTGCCAGCAGTGATGGCAGGTTTAGCAATGAGCAGTTCTTC
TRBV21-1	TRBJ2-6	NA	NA	CANRGWGNRPGSGANVLTF	TGTGCCAACAGGGGGTGGGGTAACAGGCCCGGCTCTGGGGCCAACGTCCTGACTTTC
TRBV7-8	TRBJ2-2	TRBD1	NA	CASSYQGDAGELFF	TGTGCCAGCAGCTACCAGGGGGACGCCGGGGAGCTGTTTTTT
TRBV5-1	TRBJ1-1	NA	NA	CASSLISDTEAFF	TGCGCCAGCAGCTTGATCTCGGACACTGAAGCTTTCTTT
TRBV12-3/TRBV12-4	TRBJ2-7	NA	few	CASSPQRGHEQYF	TGTGCCAGCAGTCCCCAAAGGGGTCACGAGCAGTACTTC
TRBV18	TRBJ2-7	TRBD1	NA	CASSPRTGEEQYF	TGTGCCAGCTCACCTCGAACAGGGGAAGAGCAGTACTTC
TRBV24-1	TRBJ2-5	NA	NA	CATSDLKDRPGEETQYF	TGTGCCACCAGTGACCTCAAAGACAGACCAGGAGAAGAGACCCAGTACTTC
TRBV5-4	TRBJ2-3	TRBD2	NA	CASSIRTSGLTDTQYF	TGTGCCAGCAGCATACGGACTAGCGGCCTCACAGATACGCAGTATTTT
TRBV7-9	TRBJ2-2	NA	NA	CASSLTTGTAGELFF	TGTGCCAGCAGCTTGACTACAGGGACGGCCGGGGAGCTGTTTTTT
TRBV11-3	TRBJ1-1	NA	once	CASSENAVTEAFF	TGTGCCAGCAGCGAAAATGCGGTCACTGAAGCTTTCTTT